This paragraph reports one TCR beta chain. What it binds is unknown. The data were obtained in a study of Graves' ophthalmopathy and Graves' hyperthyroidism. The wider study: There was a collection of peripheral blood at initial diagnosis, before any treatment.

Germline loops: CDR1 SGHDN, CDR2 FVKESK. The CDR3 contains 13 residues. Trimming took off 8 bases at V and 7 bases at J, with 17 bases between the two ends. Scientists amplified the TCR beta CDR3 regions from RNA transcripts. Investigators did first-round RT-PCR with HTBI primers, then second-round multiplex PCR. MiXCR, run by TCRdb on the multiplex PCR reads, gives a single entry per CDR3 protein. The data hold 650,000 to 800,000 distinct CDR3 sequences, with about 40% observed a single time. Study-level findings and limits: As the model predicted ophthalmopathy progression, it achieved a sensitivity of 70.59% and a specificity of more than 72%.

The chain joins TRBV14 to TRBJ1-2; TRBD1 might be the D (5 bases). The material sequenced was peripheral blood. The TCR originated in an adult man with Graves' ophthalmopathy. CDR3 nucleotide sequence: TGTGCCAGCTCAGAACAGGTTAGAGCTGGCTACACCTTC. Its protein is CASSEQVRAGYTF.